The 3 T cell receptor beta chains below come from one sample, sequenced in a study of blood T cell repertoires in COVID-19. Some clones are missing from TCRdb's copy, which holds only in-frame ones; the method was immunoSEQ multiplex PCR. Of about 310,000 clones listed, around 87% are singletons. Sequences were obtained from peripheral blood. These TCRs come from a man younger than 30 with active or convalescent COVID-19.

The chain employs TRBV28 and TRBJ1-5; 7 bases align to TRBD1. The germline V gene encodes CDR1 MDHEN and CDR2 SYDVKM. V was pared by 5 bases and J by 2 bases, with 6 bases of the junction left unmatched. The CDR3 is 15 residues long. The CDR3 sequence is CASSIRQGGNQPQHF. The DNA of the CDR3 is TGTGCCAGCAGTATTAGGCAGGGGGGCAATCAGCCCCAGCATTTT.

This chain connects TRBV18 to TRBJ2-1, with 11 bases that match TRBD2. CDR3 size: 15 residues. V gave up 3 bases and J gave up 3 bases; unmatched junction bases: 1. Germline V gene lookup returns CDR1 KGHSH and CDR2 LQKENI. CDR3 coding DNA: TGTGCCAGCTCACCCGGGACTAGCGGCTACAATGAGCAGTTCTTC. Protein: CASSPGTSGYNEQFF.

V usage is TRBV5-8 and J usage is TRBJ2-1, with D possibly being TRBD1 (5 bases). CDR1 and CDR2 (germline): SGHTS, YDEGEE. V shed 2 bases and J shed 4 bases, with 7 bases lying between them. This CDR3 is 13 amino acids long. The CDR3 DNA follows: TGTGCCAGCAGCTTAACAGGTTACAATGAGCAGTTCTTC. Protein: CASSLTGYNEQFF.